This T cell receptor (beta chain) was obtained from a study of CD8 T cells in Susac syndrome. The CDR3 has 13 amino acids. Germline assignment: CDR1 MNHEY and CDR2 SMNVEV (reference sequence). V was cut by 5 bases and J by 6 bases, with 13 bases left in between. It was with random hexamers that roughly 0.45 to 1 ug RNA was reverse transcribed. From the immunoSEQ multiplex PCR reads, TCRdb called clonotypes with MiXCR, one entry per CDR3 protein. The profile covers approximately 65,000 distinct CDR3 sequences, with roughly nine tenths appearing a single time and roughly 0.19% taken by the ten largest.

This TCR came from a human donor in good health. What was sequenced was CD8+ T cells from PBMCs. The V gene is TRBV27, the J gene TRBJ1-2; weak D call: TRBD1 (6 bases). CDR3 residues: CASSPQGIHGYTF. The CDR3 DNA follows: TGTGCCAGCAGTCCCCAGGGGATCCATGGCTACACCTTC.